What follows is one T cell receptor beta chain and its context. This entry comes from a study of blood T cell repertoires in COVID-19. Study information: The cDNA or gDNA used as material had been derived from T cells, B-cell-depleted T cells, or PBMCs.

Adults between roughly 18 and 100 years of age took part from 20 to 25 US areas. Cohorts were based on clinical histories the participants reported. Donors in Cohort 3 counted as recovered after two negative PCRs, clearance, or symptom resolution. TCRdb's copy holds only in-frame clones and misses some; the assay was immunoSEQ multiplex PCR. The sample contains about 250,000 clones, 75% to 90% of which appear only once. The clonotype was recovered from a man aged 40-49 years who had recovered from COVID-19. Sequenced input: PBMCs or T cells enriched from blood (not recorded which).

The CDR3 loop reads CASSQVQGQSSNQPQHF. The CDR3 region has the DNA TGTGCCAGCAGCCAAGTCCAGGGACAGAGTAGCAATCAGCCCCAGCATTTT. This chain connects TRBV4-2 to TRBJ1-5; 7 bases line up with TRBD1. This CDR3 spans 17 amino acids. Trimming at V came to 1 base and at J to 0 bases, leaving 6 bases not matched to a gene. Germline CDR1 LGHNA, CDR2 YNFKEQ.